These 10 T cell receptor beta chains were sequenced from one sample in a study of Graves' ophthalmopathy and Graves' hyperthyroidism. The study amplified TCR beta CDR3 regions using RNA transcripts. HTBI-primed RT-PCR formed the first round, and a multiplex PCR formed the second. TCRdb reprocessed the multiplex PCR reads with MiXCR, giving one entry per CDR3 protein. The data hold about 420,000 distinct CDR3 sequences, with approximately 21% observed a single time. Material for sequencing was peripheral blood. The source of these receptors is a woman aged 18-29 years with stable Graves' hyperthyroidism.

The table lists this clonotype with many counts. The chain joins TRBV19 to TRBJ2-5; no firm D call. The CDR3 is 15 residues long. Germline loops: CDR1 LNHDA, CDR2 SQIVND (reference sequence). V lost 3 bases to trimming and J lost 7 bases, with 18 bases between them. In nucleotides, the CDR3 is TGTGCCAGTAGTATGCCACGGGCGGTAACGGGGACCCAGTACTTC. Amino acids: CASSMPRAVTGTQYF.

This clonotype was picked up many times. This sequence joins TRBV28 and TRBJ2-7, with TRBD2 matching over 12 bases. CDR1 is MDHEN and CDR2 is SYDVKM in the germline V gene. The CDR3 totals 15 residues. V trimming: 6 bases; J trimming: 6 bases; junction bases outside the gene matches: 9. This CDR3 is CASRLGLAGTFEQYF. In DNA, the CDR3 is TGTGCCAGCAGACTCGGACTAGCGGGAACTTTCGAGCAGTACTTC.

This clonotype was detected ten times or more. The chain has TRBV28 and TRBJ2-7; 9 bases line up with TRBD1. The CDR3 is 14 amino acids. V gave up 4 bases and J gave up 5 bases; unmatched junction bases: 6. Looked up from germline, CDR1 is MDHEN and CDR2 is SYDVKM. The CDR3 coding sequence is TGTGCCAGCAGTTCCCCGGACAGGGGCCACGAGCAGTACTTC. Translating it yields CASSSPDRGHEQYF. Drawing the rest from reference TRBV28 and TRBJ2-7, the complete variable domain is DVKVTQSSRYLVKRTGEKVFLECVQDMDHENMFWYRQDPGLGLRLIYFSYDVKMKEKGDIPEGYSVSREKKERFSLILESASTNQTSMYLCASSSPDRGHEQYFGPGTRLTVT.

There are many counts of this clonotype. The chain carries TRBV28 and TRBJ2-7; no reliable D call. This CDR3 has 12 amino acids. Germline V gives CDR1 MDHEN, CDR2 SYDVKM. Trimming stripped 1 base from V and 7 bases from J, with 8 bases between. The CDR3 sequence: CASSLSPWEQYF. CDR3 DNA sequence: TGTGCCAGCAGTTTATCCCCGTGGGAGCAGTACTTC.

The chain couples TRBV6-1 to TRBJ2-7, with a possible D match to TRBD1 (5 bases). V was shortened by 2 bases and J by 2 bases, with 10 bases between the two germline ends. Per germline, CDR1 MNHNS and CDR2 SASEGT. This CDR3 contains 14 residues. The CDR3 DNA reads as TGTGCCAGCAGTGAACTGGGGCTAGCCTACGAGCAGTACTTC. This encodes CASSELGLAYEQYF.

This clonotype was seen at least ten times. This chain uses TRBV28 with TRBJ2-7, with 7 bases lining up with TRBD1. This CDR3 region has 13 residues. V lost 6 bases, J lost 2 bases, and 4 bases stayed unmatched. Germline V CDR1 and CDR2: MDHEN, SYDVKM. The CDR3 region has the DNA TGTGCCAGCAGAAACAGGGGCCCCTACGAGCAGTACTTC. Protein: CASRNRGPYEQYF.

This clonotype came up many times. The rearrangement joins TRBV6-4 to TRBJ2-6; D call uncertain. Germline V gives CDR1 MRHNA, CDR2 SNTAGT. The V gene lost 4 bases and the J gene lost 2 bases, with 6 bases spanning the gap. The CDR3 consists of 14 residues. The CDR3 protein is CASSAGPGANVLTF. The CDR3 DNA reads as TGTGCCAGCAGTGCAGGCCCTGGGGCCAACGTCCTGACTTTC.

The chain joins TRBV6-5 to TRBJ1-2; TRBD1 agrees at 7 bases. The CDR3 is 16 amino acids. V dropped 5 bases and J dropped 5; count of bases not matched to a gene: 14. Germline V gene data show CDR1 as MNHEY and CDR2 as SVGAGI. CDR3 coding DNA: TGTGCCAGCAGTCTACAAACAGGGGTGGCCCTATATGGCTACACCTTC. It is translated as CASSLQTGVALYGYTF.

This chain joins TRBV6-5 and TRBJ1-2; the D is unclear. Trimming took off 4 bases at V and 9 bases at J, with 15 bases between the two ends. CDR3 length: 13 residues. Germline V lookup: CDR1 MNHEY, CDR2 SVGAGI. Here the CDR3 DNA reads TGTGCCAGCAGTTTACCCGCAGTTGGAAGCTACACCTTC. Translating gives CASSLPAVGSYTF.

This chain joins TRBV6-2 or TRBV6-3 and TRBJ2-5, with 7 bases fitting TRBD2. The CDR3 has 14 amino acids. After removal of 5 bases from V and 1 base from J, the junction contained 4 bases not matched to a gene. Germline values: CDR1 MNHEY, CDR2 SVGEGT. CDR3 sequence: CASSAGLPQETQYF. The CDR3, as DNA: TGTGCCAGCAGTGCGGGACTACCCCAAGAGACCCAGTACTTC.